The subject of this entry is one TCR beta chain. Its binding antigen is unknown. There are no base qualities to consult, and no much larger clone falls within one base. Roughly 550 nanograms of biopsy DNA per sample were submitted for commercial TCRB immunosequencing. A two-step, amplification bias-controlled multiplex PCR was used by Adaptive Biotechnology to amplify CDR3 regions from genomic DNA. Primers for every V and J gene segment were used in the first PCR, and barcodes and Illumina adapters were added in the second PCR. An Illumina instrument was used to sequence the CDR3 libraries. The paper's data handling went like this. Vendor-provided pipelines were combined with custom analysis of raw data in R/Bioconductor under R version 3.3.0. Clonality, which ranges from 0 to 1, was calculated as the inverse of the normalised Shannon entropy across all productive clones. High-frequency clones were defined as the share of the repertoire occupied by the top 100 clones, with only clones passing a 95% confidence test being retained. Repertoire diversity was measured with the Simpson index, and overlap between samples was measured with the Morisita-Horn index. Drawn from immuneACCESS, this table holds only the in-frame rearrangements with V and J called that TCRdb kept. Clones are partly lost; checked studies trace under half to an unresolved V gene and leave the rest unexplained. Clone size and V and J calls were adopted from that table, with D and trimming inferred from the DNA. Counted in this sample were roughly 14,000 clones; 75% to 80% of them appeared once. The ten largest make up roughly 4% of the sample.

This sample was taken from a study of T cell repertoires in ileal Crohn's disease (dated by TCRdb to the late 2010s). For context, the study as a whole: The median duration of disease was roughly 7.6 years, and at the time of surgery around 32% of patients were active smokers. Endoscopic postoperative recurrence was defined by a Rutgeerts score above i0. A prospective multicentre cohort supplied the 45 to 60 Crohn's disease patients whose TCR repertoires were analysed. About half of the patients received postoperative therapy: under 13 received thiopurines and approximately 19 received anti-TNF agents. Every patient underwent surgery because of a complication, which was stricturing disease in roughly 60% of cases and penetrating disease in approximately 40%. A total of roughly 170 mucosal samples from 57 patients were sequenced, collected from several sites on the surgical specimen and at postoperative endoscopy. Running in parallel with the study was a multicentre cohort set up to find predictors of early endoscopic recurrence following ileocolonic resection. Overall study outcomes, separate from this receptor: Only a subgroup of patients, of unstated size, had mucosal CD4 and CD8 T cells sorted and sequenced. Compared with CD4 T cells, sorted CD8 T cells contained more high-frequency clones, which suggests that the mucosal expansions were mostly CD8. Patients who were active smokers at surgery had a significantly higher proportion of clonal expansions than non-smokers (around 24% vs 18%, p=0.02). Endoscopic recurrence was found to be associated with higher high-frequency clone percentages at surgery, and recurrence was observed in all patients with clonality above 26.8% (18/57).

As encoded in the germline V gene, CDR1 is SGHTA while CDR2 is FQGTGA. Inclusive of the bounding cysteine and phenylalanine, the CDR3 is 14 residues long. The read is trimmed to its CDR3 DNA, 42 bases read in frame from base 1. Trimmed from V: 5 bases; trimmed from J: 10 bases; junction bases lacking a gene match: 6. To be eligible, patients had to be adults with ileal or ileocolonic Crohn's disease and an indication for ileocolonic resection. Whole ileal mucosal biopsies were stored frozen at -80°C before DNA extraction. A TRizol-based method was used to extract genomic DNA from the frozen whole biopsies, and the DNA was quantified with a NanoDrop 2000 spectrophotometer.

The specimen sequenced was ileal tissue. The V and J segments used are TRBV7-3 and TRBJ2-1; the central 12 bases match TRBD1. This clonotype was obtained from an adult with Crohn's disease. The DNA sequence is TGTGCCAGCAGCCCTGGGACAGGGGGCTACGAGCAGTTCTTC. It translates to CASSPGTGGYEQFF.